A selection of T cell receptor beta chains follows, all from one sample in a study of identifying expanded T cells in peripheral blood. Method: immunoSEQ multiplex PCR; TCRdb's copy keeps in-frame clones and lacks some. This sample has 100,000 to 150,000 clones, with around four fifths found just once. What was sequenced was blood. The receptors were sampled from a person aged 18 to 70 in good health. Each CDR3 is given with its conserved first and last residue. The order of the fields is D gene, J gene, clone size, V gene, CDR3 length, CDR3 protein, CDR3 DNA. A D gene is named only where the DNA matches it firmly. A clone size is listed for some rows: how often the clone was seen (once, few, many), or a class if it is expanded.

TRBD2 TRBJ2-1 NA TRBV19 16 CASSIVSAGGPNEQFF TGTGCCAGTAGTATAGTCTCAGCGGGGGGGCCCAATGAGCAGTTCTTC
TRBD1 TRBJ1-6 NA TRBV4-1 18 CASSQELRVGDRNSPLHF TGCGCCAGCAGCCAAGAACTAAGGGTAGGGGACAGGAATTCACCCCTCCACTTT
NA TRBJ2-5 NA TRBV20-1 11 CSAPLGETQYF TGCAGTGCCCCACTTGGGGAGACCCAGTACTTC
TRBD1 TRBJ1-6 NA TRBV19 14 CATTRDRLASPLHF TGTGCCACTACTCGGGACAGGTTGGCTTCACCCCTCCACTTT
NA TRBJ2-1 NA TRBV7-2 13 CASSLDGANEQFF TGTGCCAGCAGCTTAGATGGCGCCAATGAGCAGTTCTTC
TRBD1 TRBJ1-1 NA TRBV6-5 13 CASSYRMGQEAFF TGTGCCAGCAGTTACCGGATGGGACAGGAAGCTTTCTTT
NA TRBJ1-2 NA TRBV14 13 CASSPTGFYGYTF TGTGCCAGCAGCCCGACAGGTTTCTATGGCTACACCTTC
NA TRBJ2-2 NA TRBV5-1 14 CASSLTGRTGELFF TGCGCCAGCAGCTTGACGGGACGCACCGGGGAGCTGTTTTTT
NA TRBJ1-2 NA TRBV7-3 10 CASSLEELTF TGTGCCAGCAGCTTAGAGGAGCTCACCTTC
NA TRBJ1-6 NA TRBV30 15 CACQARGQGNSPLHF TGTGCCTGCCAGGCCCGGGGGCAGGGGAATTCACCCCTCCACTTT
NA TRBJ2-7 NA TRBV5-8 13 CASSLDGFGEQYF TGTGCCAGCAGCTTGGACGGCTTCGGGGAGCAGTACTTC
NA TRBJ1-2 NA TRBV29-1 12 CSVYVINYGYTF TGCAGCGTTTATGTCATAAACTATGGCTACACCTTC
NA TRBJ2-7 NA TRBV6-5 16 CASSYSIAKVAYEQYF TGTGCCAGCAGTTACTCAATAGCAAAGGTAGCCTACGAGCAGTACTTC
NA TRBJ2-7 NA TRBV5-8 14 CASSLTGPTYEQYF TGTGCCAGCAGCTTGACAGGACCTACCTACGAGCAGTACTTC
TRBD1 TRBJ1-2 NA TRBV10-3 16 CATQDRGREKNYGYTF TGTGCCACTCAAGACAGGGGGCGTGAAAAGAACTATGGCTACACCTTC
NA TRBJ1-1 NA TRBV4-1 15 CASSQDIKGGTEAFF TGCGCCAGCAGCCAAGATATAAAGGGTGGCACTGAAGCTTTCTTT
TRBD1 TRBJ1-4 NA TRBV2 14 CASSEQGAFEKLFF TGTGCCAGCAGTGAACAGGGGGCTTTTGAAAAACTGTTTTTT
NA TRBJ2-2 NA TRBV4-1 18 CASSQGEARSMNAGELFF TGCGCCAGCAGCCAAGGAGAGGCGCGGTCGATGAACGCCGGGGAGCTGTTTTTT
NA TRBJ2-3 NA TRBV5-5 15 CASSSDQDHTDTQYF TGTGCCAGCAGCTCTGACCAGGACCACACAGATACGCAGTATTTT
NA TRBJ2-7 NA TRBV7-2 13 CASSLHGPYEQYF TGTGCCAGCAGCTTGCACGGCCCCTACGAGCAGTACTTC
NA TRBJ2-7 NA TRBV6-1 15 CASSSVLTASYEQYF TGTGCCAGCAGTTCCGTTCTGACAGCCTCCTACGAGCAGTACTTC
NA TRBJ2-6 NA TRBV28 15 CASSLTVSGANVLTF TGTGCCAGCAGTTTGACAGTCTCTGGGGCCAACGTCCTGACTTTC
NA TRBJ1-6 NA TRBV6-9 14 CASSYQGYNSPLHF TGTGCCAGCAGTTACCAGGGGTATAATTCACCCCTCCACTTT
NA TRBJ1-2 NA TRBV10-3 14 CAISEPGIHYGYTF TGTGCCATCAGTGAGCCGGGGATTCACTATGGCTACACCTTC
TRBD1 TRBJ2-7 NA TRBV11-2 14 CASSYRDRVAEQYF TGTGCCAGCAGCTACCGGGACAGGGTGGCCGAGCAGTACTTC
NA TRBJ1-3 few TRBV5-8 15 CASRRIFLSGNTIYF TGTGCCAGCAGGCGGATATTCCTCTCTGGAAACACCATATATTTT
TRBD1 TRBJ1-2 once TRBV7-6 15 CASSLETGGSYGYTF TGTGCCAGCAGCTTAGAGACAGGGGGCAGCTATGGCTACACCTTC
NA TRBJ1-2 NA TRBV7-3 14 CASSLYGGNYGYTF TGTGCCAGCAGCTTATATGGCGGGAACTATGGCTACACCTTC
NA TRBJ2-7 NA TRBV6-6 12 CASSYSKVEQYF TGTGCCAGCAGTTACTCGAAAGTCGAGCAGTACTTC
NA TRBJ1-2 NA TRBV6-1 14 CASSETKSGYGYTF TGTGCCAGCAGTGAAACGAAATCGGGTTACGGCTACACCTTC
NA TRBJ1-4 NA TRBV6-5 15 CASRNKGGTNEKLFF TGTGCCAGCAGGAATAAAGGGGGGACTAATGAAAAACTGTTTTTT
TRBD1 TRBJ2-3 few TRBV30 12 CAWSETGTGQYF TGTGCCTGGAGCGAGACAGGGACGGGGCAGTATTTT
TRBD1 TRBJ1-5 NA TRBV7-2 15 CASSFTTGGGQPQHF TGTGCCAGCAGCTTCACGACAGGGGGGGGACAGCCCCAGCATTTT
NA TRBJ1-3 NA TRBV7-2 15 CASSLAMGSGNTIYF TGTGCCAGCAGCTTAGCCATGGGCTCTGGAAACACCATATATTTT
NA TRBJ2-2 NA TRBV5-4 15 CASSLAGRNTGELFF TGTGCCAGCAGCTTGGCCGGGAGAAACACCGGGGAGCTGTTTTTT
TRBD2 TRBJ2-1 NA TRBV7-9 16 CASSGHRKGRAYEQFF TGTGCCAGCAGTGGTCACCGGAAAGGGAGGGCATATGAGCAGTTCTTC
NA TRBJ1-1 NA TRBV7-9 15 CASSFEPGIGTEAFF TGTGCCAGCAGCTTCGAACCGGGGATCGGCACTGAAGCTTTCTTT
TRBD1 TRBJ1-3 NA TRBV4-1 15 CASSQDRGTGNTIYF TGCGCCAGCAGCCAAGACAGGGGGACTGGAAACACCATATATTTT
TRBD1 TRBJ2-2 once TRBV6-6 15 CASSTVDRTSGELFF TGTGCCAGCAGTACCGTGGACAGGACCTCCGGGGAGCTGTTTTTT
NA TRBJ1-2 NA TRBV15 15 CATSREARGPGGYTF TGTGCCACCAGCAGAGAGGCGCGAGGCCCTGGTGGCTACACCTTC
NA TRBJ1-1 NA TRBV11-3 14 CASSLRGGGPEAFF TGTGCCAGCAGCCTACGGGGGGGAGGACCTGAAGCTTTCTTT
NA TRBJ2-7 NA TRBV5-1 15 CASSLEPGPNYEQYF TGCGCCAGCAGCTTGGAACCTGGACCGAACTACGAGCAGTACTTC
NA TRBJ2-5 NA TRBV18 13 CASSPNDRETQYF TGTGCCAGCTCACCAAATGACAGGGAGACCCAGTACTTC
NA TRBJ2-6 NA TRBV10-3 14 CAISRLSGANVLTF TGTGCCATCAGCAGGCTCTCTGGGGCCAACGTCCTGACTTTC
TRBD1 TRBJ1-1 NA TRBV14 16 CASSQRPGQMNTEAFF TGTGCCAGCAGCCAAAGACCGGGACAGATGAACACTGAAGCTTTCTTT
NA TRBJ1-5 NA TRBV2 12 CASSGSNQPQHF TGTGCCAGCAGTGGTAGCAATCAGCCCCAGCATTTT
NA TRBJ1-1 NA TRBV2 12 CASSEDQTEAFF TGTGCCAGCAGTGAAGATCAGACTGAAGCTTTCTTT
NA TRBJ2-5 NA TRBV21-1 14 CASSKTLPSPSQYF TGTGCCAGCAGCAAAACCTTGCCCTCCCCGTCCCAGTACTTC